These 4 T cell receptor beta chains came from one sample sequenced in a study of cytotoxic CD8 clonotypes in ibrutinib-treated CLL. TCRdb's copy holds only in-frame clones and misses some; the assay was immunoSEQ multiplex PCR. The profile shows nearly 15,000 clones, 55% to 70% of them singletons. The sample consisted of PBMCs, taken before ibrutinib treatment. These receptors all stem from a human donor with chronic lymphocytic leukemia.

The chain carries TRBV4-1 and TRBJ2-5, with D tentatively TRBD1 or TRBD2 (5 bases each). V was trimmed by 3 bases and J by 4 bases, leaving 15 bases between them. Germline V gene lookup returns CDR1 MGHRA and CDR2 YSYEKL. This CDR3 region has 15 residues. The CDR3 DNA follows: TGCGCCAGCAGCCAGGGACGTGAAGGACGAGAGACCCAGTACTTC. Its protein product is CASSQGREGRETQYF.

The V and J genes are TRBV18 and TRBJ2-3; D uncertain. V dropped 3 bases and J dropped 2 bases, with 12 bases sitting between them. Germline CDR1 reads KGHSH; CDR2 reads LQKENI. The CDR3 consists of 15 residues. Here the CDR3 DNA reads TGTGCCAGCTCACCGGGCAGGCCCCCCACAGATACGCAGTATTTT. Residues: CASSPGRPPTDTQYF.

V usage is TRBV4-2 and J usage is TRBJ1-2; D is uncertain. Germline CDR1 is LGHNA and CDR2 is YNFKEQ. The CDR3 totals 13 residues. V was cut by 2 bases and J by 8 bases, with 12 bases left in between. CDR3 residues: CASSQNTKTGYTF. For the CDR3, the DNA is TGTGCCAGCAGCCAAAACACTAAGACAGGCTACACCTTC.

The chain is built from TRBV9 and TRBJ1-2; 8 bases map to TRBD1. The CDR3 sequence is 15 residues long. Germline V CDR1 and CDR2: SGDLS, YYNGEE. After removal of 1 base from V and 2 bases from J, the junction contained 4 bases not matched to a gene. CDR3 sequence: CASSVITGGNYGYTF. The CDR3, as DNA: TGTGCCAGCAGCGTAATAACAGGGGGGAACTATGGCTACACCTTC.